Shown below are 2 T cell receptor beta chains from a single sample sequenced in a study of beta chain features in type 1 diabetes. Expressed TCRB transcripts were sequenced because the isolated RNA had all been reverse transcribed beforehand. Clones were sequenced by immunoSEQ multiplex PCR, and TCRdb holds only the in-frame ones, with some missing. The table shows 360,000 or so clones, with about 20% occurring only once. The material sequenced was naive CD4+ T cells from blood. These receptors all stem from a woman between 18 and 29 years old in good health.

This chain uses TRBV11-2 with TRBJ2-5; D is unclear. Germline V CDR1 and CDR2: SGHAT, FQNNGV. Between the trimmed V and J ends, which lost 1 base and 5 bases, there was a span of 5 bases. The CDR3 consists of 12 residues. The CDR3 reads CASSLVAETQYF. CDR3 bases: TGTGCCAGCAGCTTAGTCGCGGAGACCCAGTACTTC.

CDR3 sequence (DNA): TGTGCCAGCAGTAAGCCACAGGAAAGGAATGGCTACACCTTC. The encoded protein is CASSKPQERNGYTF. V is TRBV7-2 and J is TRBJ1-2, with a weak D call TRBD1 (5 bases). V was shortened by 6 bases and J by 6 bases, with 17 bases between the two germline ends. The germline CDR1 and CDR2 sequences are SGHTA and FQGNSA. This CDR3 is built from 14 residues.